This T cell receptor (beta chain) was recovered during a study of cytomegalovirus exposure and HLA in healthy donors. Study overall: There were under 130 million unique TCR beta sequences, drawn from about 190 million T cells, in an earlier analysis.

This clone was seen at least ten times. Its antigen is as yet unknown. Study-level results: Beyond CMV serostatus, there was no information to go on about immune exposure. In an earlier analysis, productive rearrangement rates for most beta V segments clustered near 87% or 30%. Most CMV-associated TCR beta chains appeared HLA-restricted in a later analysis.

Researchers ran the PCR with 60 Vbeta and 13 Jbeta primers. TCRdb's copy holds only in-frame clones and misses some; the assay was immunoSEQ multiplex PCR. The sample lists over 110,000 clones, around 85% occurring once. Specimen: PBMCs. This sequence originates from a woman aged 45 to 65 in good health and CMV-seropositive.

CDR3 nucleotide sequence: TGTGCCAGCAGCTTCGGGAGGGGCGAAGAGACCCAGTACTTC. It is translated as CASSFGRGEETQYF. The V and J genes are TRBV11-1 and TRBJ2-5, with 8 bases lining up with TRBD2. V lost 3 bases, J lost 3 bases, and 3 bases stayed unmatched. CDR1 is SGHAT, CDR2 FQDESV, per germline (reference sequence). The CDR3 extends over 14 amino acids.